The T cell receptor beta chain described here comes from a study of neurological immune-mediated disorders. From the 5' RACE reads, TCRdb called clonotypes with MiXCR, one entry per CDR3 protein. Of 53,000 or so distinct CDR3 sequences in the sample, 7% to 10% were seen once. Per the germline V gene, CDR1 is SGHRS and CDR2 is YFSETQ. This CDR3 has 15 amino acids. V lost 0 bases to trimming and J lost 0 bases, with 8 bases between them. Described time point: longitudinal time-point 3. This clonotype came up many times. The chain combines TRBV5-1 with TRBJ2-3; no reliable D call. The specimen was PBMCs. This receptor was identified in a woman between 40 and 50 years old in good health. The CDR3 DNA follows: TGCGCCAGCAGCTTGGGCGGCCAAAGCACAGATACGCAGTATTTT. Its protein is CASSLGGQSTDTQYF. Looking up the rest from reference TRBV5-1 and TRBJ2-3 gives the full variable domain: KAGVTQTPRYLIKTRGQQVTLSCSPISGHRSVSWYQQTPGQGLQFLFEYFSETQRNKGNFPGRFSGRQFSNSRSEMNVSTLELGDSALYLCASSLGGQSTDTQYFGPGTRLTVL.